This T cell receptor beta chain was captured by sequencing in a study of blood T cell repertoires in COVID-19. Study context: From the United States, Italy and Spain came samples of acute and convalescent COVID-19. Sources were T cells, B-cell-depleted T cells, or PBMCs; the material itself was cDNA or gDNA.

In the original processing: Estimated nucleated cell counts came from reference gene primer amplification. Profiling relied on immunoSEQ multiplex PCR, and the TCRdb table lists in-frame clones only, not all of them. V and J calls and clone size are those listed in that table; D and trimming were worked out from the DNA. The sample contains some 150,000 clones, approximately 90% of which appear only once. This clone was counted once. This receptor was identified in a woman aged 45 to 65 with acute or convalescent COVID-19. The source material was peripheral blood.

The DNA of the CDR3 is TGTGCCAGCAGTCTACGGGACAGTTCCTCCTACGAGCAGTACTTC. It yields the protein CASSLRDSSSYEQYF. The chain recombines TRBV27 with TRBJ2-7, with 7 bases fitting TRBD1. Germline values: CDR1 MNHEY, CDR2 SMNVEV (reference sequence). The CDR3 runs 15 residues. The V gene end was trimmed by 5 bases and the J gene end by 0 bases; junction bases not matched to a gene: 7.